What follows are 22 T cell receptor beta chains derived from one specimen sequenced in a study of CXCR3-negative and CXCR3-positive naive CD8 T cells. The authors prepared UMI-labeled TRB cDNA libraries by 5' RACE. TCRdb re-called the 5' RACE reads and catalogs CDR3 proteins one per entry, DNA excluded. This sample's clone table lists 92,000 or so distinct CDR3 sequences. Source material: naive CXCR3- CD8+ T cells from blood. Subset defined: CD45RO-CCR7+CD27+CD95- naive CD8+ T cells lacking CXCR3 (TNR3-). Receptors were obtained from a human donor in good health. Some clones in this sample may be carry-over from other donors' samples.

V gene TRBV13 combines with J gene TRBJ1-1; TCRdb's D call of TRBD1 is untestable without DNA. Germline V lookup: CDR1 PRHDT, CDR2 FYEKMQ (reference sequence). The CDR3 extends over 16 amino acids. This CDR3 reads CASSSLGWGLNTEAFF.

The chain couples TRBV20-1 to TRBJ1-1; checking the TCRdb D call of TRBD1 is not possible without DNA. CDR3 size: 12 residues. Germline V gene sequence: CDR1 DFQATT, CDR2 SNEGSKA (reference sequence). The chain's CDR3 is CSAAPGDTEAFF.

The V and J genes are TRBV7-2 and TRBJ2-1; TCRdb's D call of TRBD2 is untestable without DNA. Per germline, CDR1 SGHTA and CDR2 FQGNSA. The CDR3 sequence is 15 residues long. This CDR3 is CASGTGTSGHNEQFF.

The chain recombines TRBV20-1 with TRBJ2-1; checking the TCRdb D call of TRBD1 is not possible without DNA. The CDR3 contains 15 residues. Germline lookup yields CDR1 DFQATT and CDR2 SNEGSKA (reference sequence). The CDR3 protein is CSARELAGAGDEQFF.

V usage is TRBV4-3 and J usage is TRBJ2-5; the D call of TRBD1 rests on TCRdb alone, since no DNA is present to check it. The CDR3 sequence is 16 residues long. CDR1 is LGHNA, CDR2 YSLEER, per germline. The CDR3 sequence: CASSQSVRERGETQYF.

The V and J genes are TRBV20-1 and TRBJ2-2; checking the TCRdb D call of TRBD1 is not possible without DNA. CDR1 and CDR2 (germline): DFQATT, SNEGSKA (reference sequence). The length of the CDR3 is 17 residues. CDR3 region: CSARDGTGAENTGELFF.

This chain uses TRBV29-1 with TRBJ1-2; the TCRdb call, TRBD1, lacks DNA for checking. The CDR3 extends over 12 amino acids. The germline CDR1 and CDR2 sequences are SQVTM and ANQGSEA. This CDR3 reads CSVDPGLYSYTF. Filled out from reference TRBV29-1 and TRBJ1-2, the complete variable domain reads SAVISQKPSRDICQRGTSLTIQCQVDSQVTMMFWYRQQPGQSLTLIATANQGSEATYESGFVIDKFPISRPNLTFSTLTVSNMSPEDSSIYLCSVDPGLYSYTFGSGTRLTVV.

The V and J genes are TRBV10-3 and TRBJ2-1; the TCRdb call, TRBD2, lacks DNA for checking. This CDR3 has 17 residues. Germline values: CDR1 ENHRY, CDR2 SYGVKD. The CDR3 loop reads CAISDEAGRSSYNEQFF.

The gene calls are TRBV29-1 and TRBJ2-7; the D call of TRBD1 rests on TCRdb alone, since no DNA is present to check it. This CDR3 has 13 residues. Germline CDR1 reads SQVTM; CDR2 reads ANQGSEA. CDR3 region: CSVDYTGDHEQYF.

V usage is TRBV30 and J usage is TRBJ2-3; TCRdb gives TRBD2 as the D gene, but with no DNA this cannot be confirmed. CDR3 size: 14 residues. Germline V gives CDR1 GTSNPN, CDR2 SVGIG (reference sequence). CDR3 region: CAWSPSGSLDTQYF.

The V call is TRBV2, the J call TRBJ2-2. CDR3 length equals 13 residues. Germline V gene sequence: CDR1 SNHLY, CDR2 FYNNEI. CDR3 residues: CASSEKGAGELFF.

The V call is TRBV29-1, the J call TRBJ2-7. The CDR3 runs 13 residues. Germline V gene sequence: CDR1 SQVTM, CDR2 ANQGSEA. This chain's CDR3 is CSVEDRVGYEQYF.

The CDR3 here is CAYQTTVNTEAFF. The rearrangement links TRBV30 to TRBJ1-1. Germline CDR1 GTSNPN, CDR2 SVGIG (reference sequence). The CDR3 sequence is 13 residues long.

The chain carries TRBV5-1 and TRBJ2-1; the TCRdb D gene call, TRBD2, has no DNA to confirm it. CDR1 and CDR2 (germline): SGHRS, YFSETQ. This CDR3 region has 20 residues. CDR3 amino acids: CASGTTDRDYSGGALGEQFF.

The chain uses TRBV6-5 and TRBJ2-7; TCRdb calls TRBD1, which cannot be checked without DNA. CDR3 length: 14 residues. The germline gives CDR1 MNHEY, CDR2 SVGAGI. The CDR3 spells CASSFQGVYYEQYF.

The V call is TRBV3-1, the J call TRBJ2-5; as DNA is missing, the TRBD2 call by TCRdb cannot be tested. The length of the CDR3 is 15 residues. Germline CDR1 reads LGHDT; CDR2 reads YNNKEL (reference sequence). This CDR3 is CASSPGTSSQETQYF.

The chain joins TRBV29-1 to TRBJ2-7; TCRdb names TRBD1, which stays unverified in the absence of DNA. The CDR3 runs to 13 residues. The V gene's germline CDR1 is SQVTM and CDR2 ANQGSEA. CDR3 residues: CSVSHIGAYEQYF.

The V and J genes are TRBV28 and TRBJ1-1. In germline, CDR1 is MDHEN, CDR2 SYDVKM. CDR3 size: 17 residues. The chain's CDR3 is CASSLLSSGPLNTEAFF.

V usage is TRBV28 and J usage is TRBJ2-7. The CDR3 runs 12 residues. Germline values: CDR1 MDHEN, CDR2 SYDVKM. CDR3 sequence: CASSFYGYEQYF.

The rearrangement uses TRBV7-9 and TRBJ1-2; the TRBD1 assignment by TCRdb is unverifiable without DNA. This CDR3 is 14 amino acids long. Germline CDR1 reads SEHNR; CDR2 reads FQNEAQ (reference sequence). CDR3 amino acids: CASSSKDGAHGYTF.

The chain is built from TRBV7-3 and TRBJ2-1; there is no DNA to check the TCRdb D call of TRBD1. Germline V gives CDR1 SGHTA, CDR2 FQGTGA. This CDR3 has 13 amino acids. CDR3 loop: CASSQRDSPQQFF. The full variable domain, rest sourced from reference TRBV7-3 and TRBJ2-1, is GAGVSQTPSNKVTEKGKYVELRCDPISGHTALYWYRQSLGQGPEFLIYFQGTGAADDSGLPNDRFFAVRPEGSVSTLKIQRTERGDSAVYLCASSQRDSPQQFFGPGTRLTVL.

The V gene is TRBV7-6, the J gene TRBJ2-1. Germline loops: CDR1 SGHVS, CDR2 FNYEAQ. There are 13 residues in the CDR3. CDR3 sequence: CASSPDSYNEQFF.